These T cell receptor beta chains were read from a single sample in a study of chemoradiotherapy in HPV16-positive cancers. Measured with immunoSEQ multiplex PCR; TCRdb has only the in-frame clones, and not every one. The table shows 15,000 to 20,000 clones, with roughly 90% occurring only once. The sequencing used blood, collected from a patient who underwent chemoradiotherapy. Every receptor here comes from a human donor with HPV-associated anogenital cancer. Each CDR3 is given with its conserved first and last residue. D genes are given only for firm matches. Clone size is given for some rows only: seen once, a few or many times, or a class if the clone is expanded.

CAISESFGRGGVNTDTQYF	TGTGCCATCAGTGAGTCGTTCGGGCGGGGGGGCGTTAACACAGATACGCAGTATTTT	TRBV10-3	TRBJ2-3	TRBD2	once	19
CSARAQETQYF	TGCAGTGCTAGAGCACAAGAGACCCAGTACTTC	TRBV20-1	TRBJ2-5	.	.	11
CASTPRGGPSQPQHF	TGTGCCAGCACCCCAAGGGGGGGCCCCTCCCAGCCCCAGCATTTT	TRBV6-1	TRBJ1-5	.	few	15
CASRGPSGNTIYF	TGTGCCAGCAGAGGGCCTTCGGGAAACACCATATATTTT	TRBV6-5	TRBJ1-3	.	.	13
CASSRDRGNEQFF	TGTGCCAGCAGCAGGGACAGAGGGAATGAGCAGTTCTTC	TRBV5-4	TRBJ2-1	TRBD1	.	13
CASSDIGTPCTF	TGTGCCAGCAGTGATATTGGGACCCCGTGCACCTTC	TRBV6-1	TRBJ1-2	.	.	12
CASSETDNQPQHF	TGTGCCAGCTCAGAGACGGATAATCAGCCCCAGCATTTT	TRBV18	TRBJ1-5	.	.	13
CASSERLVSTDTQYF	TGTGCCAGCAGTGAAAGACTAGTCAGCACAGATACGCAGTATTTT	TRBV2	TRBJ2-3	.	.	15
CASRRPQGGLSPLHF	TGTGCCAGCAGGCGACCACAGGGGGGGTTATCACCCCTCCACTTT	TRBV27	TRBJ1-6	TRBD1	.	15
CASSRGKGLRADTQYF	TGTGCCAGTAGTAGAGGGAAAGGGCTCAGAGCAGATACGCAGTATTTT	TRBV19	TRBJ2-3	.	.	16
CASSLEPSAQSGELFF	TGTGCCAGCAGCTTGGAACCTTCTGCGCAGAGCGGGGAGCTGTTTTTT	TRBV5-4	TRBJ2-2	.	.	16
CASSSGTTTGELFF	TGTGCCAGCAGCTCCGGGACAACAACCGGGGAGCTGTTTTTT	TRBV5-5	TRBJ2-2	.	few	14
CASSAAGGMETQYF	TGTGCCAGCAGCGCGGCGGGGGGCATGGAGACCCAGTACTTC	TRBV5-4	TRBJ2-5	TRBD2	.	14
CASNGDSRVQPQHF	TGTGCCAGCAACGGGGACAGTAGAGTTCAGCCCCAGCATTTT	TRBV2	TRBJ1-5	TRBD1	.	14
CSGRAAERQVTDTQYF	TGCAGCGGCAGAGCGGCGGAGCGGCAGGTCACAGATACGCAGTATTTT	TRBV29-1	TRBJ2-3	.	once	16
CSHLFGDTQYF	TGCAGCCACTTGTTTGGAGATACGCAGTATTTT	TRBV29-1	TRBJ2-3	.	.	11
CASSLSGTVYNSPLHF	TGTGCCAGCAGTTTATCTGGGACAGTTTATAATTCACCCCTCCACTTT	TRBV27	TRBJ1-6	TRBD1	.	16
CASSPEGLVVLTF	TGTGCCAGCTCACCAGAGGGATTGGTCGTCCTGACTTTC	TRBV18	TRBJ2-6	.	.	13
CASRGPGTGAYNEQFF	TGTGCCAGCAGGGGCCCTGGGACAGGGGCATACAATGAGCAGTTCTTC	TRBV2	TRBJ2-1	TRBD1	.	16
CASSPYSWSPLHF	TGTGCCAGCAGCCCATACTCGTGGTCACCCCTCCACTTT	TRBV14	TRBJ1-6	.	.	13
CASSPTGGRQPQHF	TGTGCCAGCAGCCCCACAGGGGGCAGGCAGCCCCAGCATTTT	TRBV6-5	TRBJ1-5	TRBD1	.	14
CASSPPAGGDTGELFF	TGTGCCAGCAGCCCCCCCGCAGGGGGGGACACCGGGGAGCTGTTTTTT	TRBV7-6	TRBJ2-2	.	.	16
CASSLDAFATNEKLFF	TGTGCCAGCAGCTTAGATGCTTTTGCAACTAATGAAAAACTGTTTTTT	TRBV11-2	TRBJ1-4	.	.	16
CASSPSVASGANVLTF	TGTGCCAGCAGTCCCTCGGTCGCCTCTGGGGCCAACGTCCTGACTTTC	TRBV27	TRBJ2-6	.	.	16
CASRPPLDSDYEQYF	TGCGCCAGCAGACCTCCCCTTGACAGCGACTACGAGCAGTACTTC	TRBV5-1	TRBJ2-7	.	.	15
CASSLGQSNTGELFF	TGTGCCAGCAGTTTAGGGCAGTCGAACACCGGGGAGCTGTTTTTT	TRBV27	TRBJ2-2	.	.	15
CASSLTYPGGGQETQYF	TGTGCCAGCAGCTTAACATATCCGGGAGGAGGGCAAGAGACCCAGTACTTC	TRBV7-7	TRBJ2-5	TRBD2	.	17
CASSLVSGQTYGYTF	TGTGCCAGCAGCTTAGTGTCAGGGCAGACCTATGGCTACACCTTC	TRBV11-2	TRBJ1-2	.	.	15
CASGPPTENTEAFF	TGTGCTAGTGGTCCCCCCACAGAGAACACTGAAGCTTTCTTT	TRBV12-5	TRBJ1-1	.	.	14
CASSFGRRNTEAFF	TGTGCCAGCAGTTTTGGACGGAGGAACACTGAAGCTTTCTTT	TRBV6-5	TRBJ1-1	.	.	14
CASSPGQGSSYNEQFF	TGTGCCAGCAGCCCGGGTCAGGGGAGCTCCTACAATGAGCAGTTCTTC	TRBV9	TRBJ2-1	.	.	16
CASRSGGSYEQYF	TGTGCCAGCAGATCAGGGGGCTCCTACGAGCAGTACTTC	TRBV6-6	TRBJ2-7	TRBD1	.	13
CASSHENYNEQFF	TGCGCCAGCAGCCACGAGAATTACAATGAGCAGTTCTTC	TRBV4-3	TRBJ2-1	.	.	13
CASSFLGENTEAFF	TGTGCCAGCAGCTTTTTAGGGGAGAACACTGAAGCTTTCTTT	TRBV7-9	TRBJ1-1	.	.	14
CASVAGPYTGELFF	TGTGCCAGCGTGGCTGGGCCGTATACCGGGGAGCTGTTTTTT	TRBV7-2	TRBJ2-2	.	.	14
CASSFRDRGNQPQHF	TGTGCCAGCAGTTTCCGGGACAGGGGCAATCAGCCCCAGCATTTT	TRBV2	TRBJ1-5	TRBD1	.	15
CASSSHRATEAFF	TGTGCCAGCAGCTCTCACAGGGCCACTGAAGCTTTCTTT	TRBV5-5	TRBJ1-1	.	.	13